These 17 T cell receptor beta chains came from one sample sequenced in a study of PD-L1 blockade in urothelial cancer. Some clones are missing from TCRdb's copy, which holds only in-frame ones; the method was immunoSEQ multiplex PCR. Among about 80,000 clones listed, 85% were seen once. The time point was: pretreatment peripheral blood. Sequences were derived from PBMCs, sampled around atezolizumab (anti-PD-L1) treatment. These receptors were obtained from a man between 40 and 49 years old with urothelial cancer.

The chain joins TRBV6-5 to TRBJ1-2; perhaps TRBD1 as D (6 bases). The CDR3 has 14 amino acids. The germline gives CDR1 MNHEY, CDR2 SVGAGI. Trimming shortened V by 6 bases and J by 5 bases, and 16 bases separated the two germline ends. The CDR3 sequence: CASSLNRDKYGYTF. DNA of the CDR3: TGTGCCAGCAGCCTTAACAGGGATAAGTATGGCTACACCTTC.

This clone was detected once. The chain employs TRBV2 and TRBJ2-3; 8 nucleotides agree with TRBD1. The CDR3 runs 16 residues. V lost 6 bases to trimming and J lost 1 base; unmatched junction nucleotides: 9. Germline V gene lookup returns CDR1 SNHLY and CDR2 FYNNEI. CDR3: CASRERTGLGTDTQYF. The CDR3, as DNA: TGTGCCAGCAGGGAGAGGACAGGGTTAGGCACAGATACGCAGTATTTT.

The CDR3 spells CASSRTGLAGVDEQYF. CDR3 DNA: TGTGCCAGCAGCCGAACCGGACTAGCGGGAGTAGACGAGCAGTACTTC. The genes are TRBV5-4 and TRBJ2-7; TRBD2 matches 13 bases. Germline V lookup: CDR1 SGHNT, CDR2 YYREEE (reference sequence). Trimming took 4 bases from V and 5 from J; bases not matched to a gene: 9. The CDR3 loop spans 16 amino acids.

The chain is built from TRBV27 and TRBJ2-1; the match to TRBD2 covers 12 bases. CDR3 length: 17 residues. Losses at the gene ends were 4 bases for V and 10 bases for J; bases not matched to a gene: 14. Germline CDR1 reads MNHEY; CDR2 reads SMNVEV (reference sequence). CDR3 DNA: TGTGCCAGCAGTTCCCGTCTAGCGGGAGGGGGGGCCCGGGAGCAGTTCTTC. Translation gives CASSSRLAGGGAREQFF.

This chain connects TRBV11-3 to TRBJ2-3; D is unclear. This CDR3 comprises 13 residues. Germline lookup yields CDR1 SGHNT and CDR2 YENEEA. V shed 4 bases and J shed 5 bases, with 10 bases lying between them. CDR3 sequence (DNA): TGTGCCAGCAGCTCAAGACTCGTAGATACGCAGTATTTT. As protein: CASSSRLVDTQYF.

CDR3 residues: CASSLQETQYF. CDR3 bases: TGCGCCAGCAGCCTCCAAGAGACCCAGTACTTC. V usage is TRBV5-1 and J usage is TRBJ2-5; D is unclear. The CDR3 consists of 11 residues. V dropped 4 bases and J dropped 1 base, with 2 bases sitting between them. The germline V gene has CDR1 SGHRS and CDR2 YFSETQ.

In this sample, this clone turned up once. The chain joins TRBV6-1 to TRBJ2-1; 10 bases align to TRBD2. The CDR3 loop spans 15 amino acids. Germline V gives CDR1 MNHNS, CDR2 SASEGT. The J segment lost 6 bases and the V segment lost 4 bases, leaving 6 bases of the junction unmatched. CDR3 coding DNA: TGTGCCAGCAGTGTTCAACTAGCGGGATTCAATGAGCAGTTCTTC. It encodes CASSVQLAGFNEQFF.

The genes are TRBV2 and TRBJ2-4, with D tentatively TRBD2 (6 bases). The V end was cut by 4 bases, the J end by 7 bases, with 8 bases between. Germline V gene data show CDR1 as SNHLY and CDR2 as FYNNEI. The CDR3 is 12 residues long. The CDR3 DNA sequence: TGTGCCAGCAGTGTAGGGAGGAACATTCAGTACTTC. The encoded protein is CASSVGRNIQYF.

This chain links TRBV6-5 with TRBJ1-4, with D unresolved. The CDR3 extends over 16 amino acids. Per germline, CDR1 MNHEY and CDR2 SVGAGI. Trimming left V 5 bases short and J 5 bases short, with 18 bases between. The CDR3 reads CASSHFLPGQNEKLFF. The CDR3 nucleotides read TGTGCCAGCAGTCACTTTCTCCCTGGCCAAAATGAAAAACTGTTTTTT.

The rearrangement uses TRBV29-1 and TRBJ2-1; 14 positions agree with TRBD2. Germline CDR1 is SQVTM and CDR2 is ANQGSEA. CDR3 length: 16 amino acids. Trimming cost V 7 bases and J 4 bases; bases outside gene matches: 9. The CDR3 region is CSAPGLAGVKYNEQFF. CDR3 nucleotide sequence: TGCAGCGCTCCGGGACTAGCGGGAGTAAAGTACAATGAGCAGTTCTTC.

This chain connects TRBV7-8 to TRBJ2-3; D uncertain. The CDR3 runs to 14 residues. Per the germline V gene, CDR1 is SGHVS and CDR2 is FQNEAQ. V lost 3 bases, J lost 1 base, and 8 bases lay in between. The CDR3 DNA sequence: TGTGCCAGCAGCTTTACGGCGGGCACAGATACGCAGTATTTT. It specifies CASSFTAGTDTQYF.

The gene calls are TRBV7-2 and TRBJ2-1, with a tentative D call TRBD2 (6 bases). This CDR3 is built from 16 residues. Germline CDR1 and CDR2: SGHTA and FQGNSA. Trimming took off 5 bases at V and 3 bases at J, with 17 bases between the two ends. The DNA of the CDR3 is TGTGCCAGCAGCCAACGCCGGGACTTAAACTACAATGAGCAGTTCTTC. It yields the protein CASSQRRDLNYNEQFF. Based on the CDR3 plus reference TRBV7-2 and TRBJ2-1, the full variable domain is GAGVSQSPSNKVTEKGKDVELRCDPISGHTALYWYRQSLGQGLEFLIYFQGNSAPDKSGLPSDRFSAERTGGSVSTLTIQRTQQEDSAVYLCASSQRRDLNYNEQFFGPGTRLTVL.

This CDR3 reads CASSLVGTIETQYF. In DNA, the CDR3 is TGTGCCAGCAGCTTAGTGGGGACAATTGAGACCCAGTACTTC. The chain carries TRBV7-8 and TRBJ2-5; D possibly corresponds to TRBD1 (6 bases). CDR3 length equals 14 residues. Germline-derived CDR1 and CDR2 are SGHVS and FQNEAQ. With 1 base removed from V and 5 bases from J, the gap between germline ends came to 11 bases. The complete variable domain, with remaining parts taken from reference TRBV7-8 and TRBJ2-5, reads GAGVSQSPRYKVAKRGQDVALRCDPISGHVSLFWYQQALGQGPEFLTYFQNEAQLDKSGLPSDRFFAERPEGSVSTLKIQRTQQEDSAVYLCASSLVGTIETQYFGPGTRLLVL.

The CDR3 here is CSVDSRRDLAWDTQYF. CDR3 DNA: TGCAGCGTTGACTCCCGGAGGGATCTAGCGTGGGATACGCAGTATTTT. The chain joins TRBV29-1 to TRBJ2-3; tentatively, D is TRBD2 (6 bases). Trimming stripped 3 bases from V and 6 bases from J, with 22 bases between. The germline CDR1 and CDR2 sequences are SQVTM and ANQGSEA. The CDR3 spans 16 residues.

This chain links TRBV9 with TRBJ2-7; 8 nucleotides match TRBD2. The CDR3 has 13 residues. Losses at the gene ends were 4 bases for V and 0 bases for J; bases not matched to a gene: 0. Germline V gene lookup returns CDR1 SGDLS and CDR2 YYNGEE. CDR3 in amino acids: CASSTSGSYEQYF. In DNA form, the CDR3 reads TGTGCCAGCAGCACTAGCGGCTCCTACGAGCAGTACTTC. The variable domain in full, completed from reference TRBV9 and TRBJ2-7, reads DSGVTQTPKHLITATGQRVTLRCSPRSGDLSVYWYQQSLDQGLQFLIQYYNGEERAKGNILERFSAQQFPDLHSELNLSSLELGDSALYFCASSTSGSYEQYFGPGTRLTVT.

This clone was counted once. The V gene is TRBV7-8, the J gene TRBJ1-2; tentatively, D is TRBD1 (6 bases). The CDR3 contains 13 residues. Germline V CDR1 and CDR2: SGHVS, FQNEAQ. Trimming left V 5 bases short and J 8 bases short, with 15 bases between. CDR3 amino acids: CASSQNRDWGYTF. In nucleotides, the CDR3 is TGTGCCAGCAGCCAAAACAGGGATTGGGGCTACACCTTC.

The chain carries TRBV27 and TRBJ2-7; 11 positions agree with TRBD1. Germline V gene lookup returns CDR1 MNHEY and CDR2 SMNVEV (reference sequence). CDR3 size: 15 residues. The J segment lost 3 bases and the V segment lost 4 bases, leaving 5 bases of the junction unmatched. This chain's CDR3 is CASSSTGTGGYEQYF. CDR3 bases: TGTGCCAGCAGTTCGACCGGGACAGGGGGCTACGAGCAGTACTTC.